Each of the 27 T cell receptor beta chains below was sequenced from the same sample in a study of T-cell reconstitution after alpha-beta-depleted transplantation in children. Preparation of the TCRbeta library involved a method that used unique molecular identifiers. Each CDR3 protein gets one entry after TCRdb re-called the PCR reads with MiXCR. The sample includes around 190,000 distinct CDR3 sequences, roughly 7% seen only once; the top ten take about 5.9%. Here the sequenced sample was PBMCs, taken before TCRalphabeta/CD19-depleted stem cell transplant. Receptor source: a boy aged 2 to 10 with acute lymphoblastic leukemia, due to receive a stem cell transplant.

This clonotype has ten or more counts. The chain combines TRBV20-1 with TRBJ1-5, with D perhaps matching TRBD1 (6 bases). Germline V gene sequence: CDR1 DFQATT, CDR2 SNEGSKA (reference sequence). V was cut by 6 bases and J by 0 bases, with 18 bases left in between. The length of the CDR3 is 16 residues. The CDR3 bases are TGCAGTGCCGGTCAGCCAGGGGATAATAGCAATCAGCCCCAGCATTTT. Protein product: CSAGQPGDNSNQPQHF.

This clonotype has only a few counts. This chain joins TRBV7-9 and TRBJ1-1; possibly TRBD1 for D (5 bases). V dropped 6 bases and J dropped 6 bases, with 17 bases sitting between them. The CDR3 has 14 residues. Germline V gene lookup returns CDR1 SEHNR and CDR2 FQNEAQ (reference sequence). CDR3 region: CASSLIDSSPEAFF. As DNA, the CDR3 is TGTGCCAGCAGTTTAATCGACAGTAGCCCTGAAGCTTTCTTT.

V and J are TRBV3-1 and TRBJ1-5; TRBD1 might be the D (6 bases). The CDR3 runs 15 residues. The germline CDR1 and CDR2 sequences are LGHDT and YNNKEL (reference sequence). V was shortened by 3 bases and J by 5 bases, with 14 bases between the two germline ends. CDR3 protein: CASSHGEGVYQPQHF. DNA for the CDR3: TGTGCCAGCAGCCATGGCGAGGGGGTCTATCAGCCCCAGCATTTT.

This clonotype occurred a few times. The chain carries TRBV5-4 and TRBJ2-7; 11 positions match TRBD2. V was clipped by 2 bases and J by 2 bases; unmatched bases: 6. Germline lookup yields CDR1 SGHNT and CDR2 YYREEE (reference sequence). The CDR3 has 16 residues. CDR3 loop: CASSFRLAGQPYEQYF. In DNA, the CDR3 is TGTGCCAGCAGCTTTAGACTAGCGGGACAGCCCTACGAGCAGTACTTC.

The V call is TRBV5-1, the J call TRBJ1-6; D is unclear. This CDR3 is 14 amino acids long. Germline V gives CDR1 SGHRS, CDR2 YFSETQ. V lost 2 bases, J lost 8 bases, and 11 bases lay in between. In DNA, the CDR3 is TGCGCCAGCAGCTTCGGAGATCCAGATTCACCCCTCCACTTT. Amino acids: CASSFGDPDSPLHF.

This clonotype was seen many times. The chain recombines TRBV5-1 with TRBJ2-3, with D perhaps matching TRBD1 (5 bases). Trimming pared 4 bases from V and 0 bases from J, leaving 12 bases between. Germline values: CDR1 SGHRS, CDR2 YFSETQ. The CDR3 has 15 amino acids. CDR3 sequence: CASSLRGFSTDTQYF. The CDR3 bases are TGCGCCAGCAGCCTAAGGGGTTTTAGCACAGATACGCAGTATTTT. Looking up the rest from reference TRBV5-1 and TRBJ2-3 gives the full variable domain: KAGVTQTPRYLIKTRGQQVTLSCSPISGHRSVSWYQQTPGQGLQFLFEYFSETQRNKGNFPGRFSGRQFSNSRSEMNVSTLELGDSALYLCASSLRGFSTDTQYFGPGTRLTVL.

V usage is TRBV20-1 and J usage is TRBJ1-1; no reliable D call. The V and J ends lost 0 bases and 3 bases respectively, with 14 bases between them. CDR3 size: 15 residues. Germline CDR1 DFQATT, CDR2 SNEGSKA (reference sequence). The CDR3 bases are TGCAGTGCTAGAGATATGAATCCTTGGTACACTGAAGCTTTCTTT. Residues: CSARDMNPWYTEAFF.

This clonotype came up many times. The rearrangement joins TRBV7-9 to TRBJ2-1; D gene uncertain. The germline V and J ends were trimmed by 3 bases and 0 bases, with 9 bases remaining between them. CDR1 is SEHNR and CDR2 is FQNEAQ in the germline V gene (reference sequence). CDR3 length: 15 amino acids. CDR3: CASSLSDSSYNEQFF. The CDR3 DNA follows: TGTGCCAGCAGCTTGTCGGATAGCTCCTACAATGAGCAGTTCTTC.

This clonotype has ten or more counts. V usage is TRBV27 and J usage is TRBJ2-2; no definite D call. V was pared by 5 bases and J by 5 bases, with 12 bases between. The CDR3 has 14 residues. The germline V gene has CDR1 MNHEY and CDR2 SMNVEV (reference sequence). The CDR3 spells CASSPSSRTGELFF. The CDR3 nucleotides read TGTGCCAGCAGTCCCTCGAGTAGGACCGGGGAGCTGTTTTTT.

This clonotype was counted at least ten times. The V gene is TRBV12-3 or TRBV12-4, the J gene TRBJ2-7; 11 bases are shared with TRBD2. CDR3 length: 14 amino acids. After removal of 6 bases from V and 4 bases from J, the junction contained 5 bases not matched to a gene. This CDR3 is CASRRGLAEYEQYF. In DNA form, the CDR3 reads TGTGCCAGCAGAAGGGGACTAGCGGAATACGAGCAGTACTTC.

The sample holds many counts of this clonotype. The chain recombines TRBV12-3 or TRBV12-4 with TRBJ1-2; no reliable D call. The CDR3 sequence is 14 residues long. V lost 5 bases, J lost 5 bases, and 15 bases lay in between. The CDR3: CASSPKGTGYGYTF. CDR3 sequence (DNA): TGTGCCAGCAGTCCCAAAGGTACGGGGTATGGCTACACCTTC.

This clonotype was recorded many times. V is TRBV27 and J is TRBJ2-7; no firm D call. The CDR3 length is 14 residues. Trimming took 3 bases from V and 3 from J, leaving 12 bases between them. Germline assignment: CDR1 MNHEY and CDR2 SMNVEV (reference sequence). CDR3 sequence reads: CASSFGRKGYEQYF. CDR3 DNA sequence: TGTGCCAGCAGTTTCGGAAGGAAGGGCTACGAGCAGTACTTC.

J is TRBJ2-1 and V is TRBV7-2, with D uncertain. CDR3 length: 12 residues. Trimming left V 3 bases short and J 8 bases short, with 8 bases between. Germline-derived CDR1 and CDR2 are SGHTA and FQGNSA. The CDR3 DNA reads as TGTGCCAGCAGCTTTATCCAGGATGAGCAGTTCTTC. Translation: CASSFIQDEQFF.

This clonotype was observed at least ten times. The rearrangement links TRBV20-1 to TRBJ2-3, with D tentatively TRBD1 (5 bases). Trimming removed 3 bases from V and 5 bases from J, with 15 bases in between. CDR3 length: 14 amino acids. Germline V gene data show CDR1 as DFQATT and CDR2 as SNEGSKA (reference sequence). The CDR3 DNA follows: TGCAGTGCTAGGACAGTTACCATTCTAGATACGCAGTATTTT. Encoded protein: CSARTVTILDTQYF.

This clonotype was observed a handful of times. The chain has TRBV20-1 and TRBJ2-1; D may match TRBD1 or TRBD2 (5 bases each). Trimming stripped 6 bases from V and 8 bases from J, with 17 bases between. Germline values: CDR1 DFQATT, CDR2 SNEGSKA (reference sequence). The CDR3 totals 13 residues. CDR3 nucleotides: TGCAGTGCCCCCCTGAGGGACCTGTATGAGCAGTTCTTC. Translation gives CSAPLRDLYEQFF.

Ten or more counts support this clonotype. This chain links TRBV5-1 with TRBJ1-1; maybe TRBD1 (5 bases). There are 14 residues in the CDR3. Germline V gene lookup returns CDR1 SGHRS and CDR2 YFSETQ. Deletions cut 4 bases from V and 1 base from J, with 11 bases between. In DNA, the CDR3 is TGCGCCAGCAGCCCCGTCGGGACGAACACTGAAGCTTTCTTT. It encodes CASSPVGTNTEAFF.

This clonotype was picked up a small number of times. The genes are TRBV20-1 and TRBJ2-5; 15 bases are a match to TRBD2. Germline assignment: CDR1 DFQATT and CDR2 SNEGSKA (reference sequence). Trimming took 4 bases from V and 5 from J; bases not matched to a gene: 5. The CDR3 sequence is 15 residues long. The CDR3 bases are TGCAGTGCTACCGGACTAGCGGGAGGGGGGGAGACCCAGTACTTC. Encoded protein: CSATGLAGGGETQYF.

This clonotype was counted many times. The chain combines TRBV4-1 with TRBJ2-1, with D possibly being TRBD1 (5 bases). CDR3 length: 16 residues. V was shortened by 0 bases and J by 4 bases, with 13 bases between the two germline ends. The germline V gene has CDR1 MGHRA and CDR2 YSYEKL. CDR3 sequence reads: CASSQERGAGYNEQFF. The DNA of the CDR3 is TGCGCCAGCAGCCAAGAAAGGGGCGCAGGTTACAATGAGCAGTTCTTC.

The chain uses TRBV4-1 and TRBJ2-7; D gene unclear. The CDR3 loop spans 13 amino acids. V was shortened by 1 base and J by 5 bases, with 9 bases between the two germline ends. CDR1 and CDR2 from the germline V gene are MGHRA and YSYEKL. CDR3 nucleotide sequence: TGCGCCAGCAGCCAAGTAAATATACACGAGCAGTACTTC. Its translation is CASSQVNIHEQYF.

V and J are TRBV24-1 and TRBJ2-1, with TRBD1 as a possible D gene (5 bases). Germline lookup yields CDR1 KGHDR and CDR2 SFDVKD. The CDR3 spans 16 residues. The V end lost 3 bases, the J end lost 2 bases, and 13 bases lay between the germline ends. This CDR3 is CATSDRDRSPYNEQFF. The DNA for the CDR3 is TGTGCCACCAGTGATCGTGACAGAAGCCCCTACAATGAGCAGTTCTTC.

The sample holds a few counts of this clonotype. This chain connects TRBV11-2 to TRBJ1-1; D gene ambiguous. The germline V and J ends were trimmed by 2 bases and 6 bases, with 16 bases remaining between them. This CDR3 spans 15 amino acids. CDR1 and CDR2 (germline): SGHAT, FQNNGV. CDR3 sequence: CASSLLVGEHAEAFF. The CDR3, as DNA: TGTGCCAGCAGCTTACTGGTCGGTGAACACGCTGAAGCTTTCTTT.

This clonotype appeared many times. The gene calls are TRBV6-5 and TRBJ2-1; 11 bases fit TRBD2. Germline V lookup: CDR1 MNHEY, CDR2 SVGAGI. The CDR3 extends over 15 amino acids. V lost 5 bases, J lost 6 bases, and 6 bases stayed unmatched. The chain's CDR3 is CASSRFGTSGNEQFF. CDR3 nucleotides: TGTGCCAGCAGTAGGTTTGGGACTAGCGGCAATGAGCAGTTCTTC.

This clonotype was found many times. The rearrangement links TRBV11-2 to TRBJ2-3; 13 bases match TRBD2. V shed 5 bases and J 4 bases; nucleotides not matched to a gene: 12. In germline, CDR1 is SGHAT, CDR2 FQNNGV. CDR3 length equals 18 residues. The CDR3 is CASSLNPGLAGVADTQYF. In DNA, the CDR3 is TGTGCCAGCAGCCTAAACCCCGGACTAGCGGGGGTGGCAGATACGCAGTATTTT.

This chain joins TRBV7-2 and TRBJ2-1; D is ambiguous. The germline V gene encodes CDR1 SGHTA and CDR2 FQGNSA. The CDR3 spans 15 residues. Trimming cost V 5 bases and J 0 bases, with 11 bases left between them. CDR3 amino acids: CASSTARSSYNEQFF. The CDR3 region has the DNA TGTGCCAGCAGCACTGCTCGCAGCTCCTACAATGAGCAGTTCTTC.

J is TRBJ2-2 and V is TRBV30, with D perhaps matching TRBD2 (6 bases). Trimming took 1 base from V and 6 from J, leaving 12 bases between them. CDR3 length equals 14 residues. Per the germline V gene, CDR1 is GTSNPN and CDR2 is SVGIG (reference sequence). The CDR3 here is CAWSELAFSGELFF. The CDR3 nucleotides read TGTGCCTGGAGTGAACTAGCTTTTTCCGGGGAGCTGTTTTTT. Looking up the rest from reference TRBV30 and TRBJ2-2 gives the full variable domain: SQTIHQWPATLVQPVGSPLSLECTVEGTSNPNLYWYRQAAGRGLQLLFYSVGIGQISSEVPQNLSASRPQDRQFILSSKKLLLSDSGFYLCAWSELAFSGELFFGEGSRLTVL.

This clonotype was counted many times. The chain is built from TRBV5-1 and TRBJ2-3; either TRBD1 or TRBD2 may supply D (5 bases each). Trimming stripped 0 bases from V and 6 bases from J, with 14 bases between. Germline loops: CDR1 SGHRS, CDR2 YFSETQ. The CDR3 sequence is 15 residues long. CDR3 sequence reads: CASSLEGPLRDTQYF. Written as DNA, the CDR3 is TGCGCCAGCAGCTTGGAGGGACCCCTAAGGGATACGCAGTATTTT. Combining the CDR3 with reference TRBV5-1 and TRBJ2-3 gives the whole variable domain KAGVTQTPRYLIKTRGQQVTLSCSPISGHRSVSWYQQTPGQGLQFLFEYFSETQRNKGNFPGRFSGRQFSNSRSEMNVSTLELGDSALYLCASSLEGPLRDTQYFGPGTRLTVL.

This clonotype was recorded many times. The DNA of the CDR3 is TGTGCCAGCAGTTACGGGGACTCTGGGGCCAACGTCCTGACTTTC. Its protein product is CASSYGDSGANVLTF. The V and J genes are TRBV6-5 and TRBJ2-6; D unclear. In germline, CDR1 is MNHEY, CDR2 SVGAGI. CDR3 length: 15 residues. V was pared by 2 bases and J by 0 bases, with 5 bases between.